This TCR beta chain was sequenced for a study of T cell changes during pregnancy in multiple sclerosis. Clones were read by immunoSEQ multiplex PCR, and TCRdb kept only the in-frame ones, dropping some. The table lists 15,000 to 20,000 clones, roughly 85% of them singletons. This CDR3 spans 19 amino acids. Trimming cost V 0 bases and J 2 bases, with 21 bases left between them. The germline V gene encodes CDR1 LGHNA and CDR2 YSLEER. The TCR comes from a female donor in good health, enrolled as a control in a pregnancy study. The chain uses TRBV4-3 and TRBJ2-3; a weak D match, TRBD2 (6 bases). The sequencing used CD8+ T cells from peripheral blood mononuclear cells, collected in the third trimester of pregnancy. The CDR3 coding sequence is TGCGCCAGCAGCCAAGATGGGGGGTTCGGGCTATCGCACACAGATACGCAGTATTTT. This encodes CASSQDGGFGLSHTDTQYF.